The T cell receptor beta chain described here comes from a study of vaccination and CD4 T cells after COVID-19. The overall study: Post-vaccination samples were procured at a median of approximately 72 days following dose two (range 14 to 241). Overlapping spike peptides of SARS-CoV-2, HCoV-NL63, HCoV-OC43 and HCoV-229E stimulated the cells.

Study conclusions and caveats: Only after vaccination were a median approximately 85% of convalescents' reactive clones seen.

Cultured CD4+ T cells had their DNA profiled by the Oncomine TCR Beta short-read assay. Each CDR3 protein is one row after TCRdb ran MiXCR on the PCR reads. The sample includes 25,000 to 30,000 distinct CDR3 sequences, around 64% seen only once; the top ten take around 16%. This CDR3 region has 16 residues. Germline V gene data show CDR1 as SGHTA and CDR2 as FQGNSA. V shed 6 bases, J shed 1 base, and the junction held 7 bases outside the gene matches. This clonotype was seen only once. The target antigen is unknown. Described treatment: roughly ten-day PBMC culture with coronavirus spike peptide pools or control peptides (ViraFEST assay).

This clonotype originated in a human donor who received a COVID-19 vaccine. This specimen was CD4+ T cells from blood, cultured in vitro, taken after SARS-CoV-2 vaccination. The V call is TRBV7-2, the J call TRBJ2-3; 10 bases fit TRBD2. The CDR3 region is CASRLSGGAGTDTQYF. CDR3 nucleotide sequence: TGTGCCAGCAGGCTGAGCGGGGGGGCTGGCACAGATACGCAGTATTTT.